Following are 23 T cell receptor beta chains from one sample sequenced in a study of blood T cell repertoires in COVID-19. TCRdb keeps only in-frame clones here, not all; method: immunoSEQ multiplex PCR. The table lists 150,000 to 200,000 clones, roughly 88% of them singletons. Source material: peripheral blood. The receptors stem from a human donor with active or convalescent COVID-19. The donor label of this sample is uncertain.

The CDR3 loop is CASSVEWRASGNTIYF. CDR3 nucleotides: TGTGCCAGCAGCGTAGAATGGAGAGCTTCTGGAAACACCATATATTTT. This chain links TRBV9 with TRBJ1-3; D is unresolved. Germline values: CDR1 SGDLS, CDR2 YYNGEE. The CDR3 consists of 16 residues. V lost 0 bases and J lost 1, with 11 bases in between.

This chain's CDR3 is CASSDSGSAPGELFF. The CDR3 nucleotides are TGTGCCAGCAGCGATAGCGGGAGCGCACCCGGGGAGCTGTTTTTT. The V call is TRBV11-3, the J call TRBJ2-2, with 9 positions matching TRBD2. Germline CDR1 reads SGHNT; CDR2 reads YENEEA. This CDR3 contains 15 residues. The V segment lost 5 bases and the J segment 6 bases; nucleotides outside the gene matches: 7.

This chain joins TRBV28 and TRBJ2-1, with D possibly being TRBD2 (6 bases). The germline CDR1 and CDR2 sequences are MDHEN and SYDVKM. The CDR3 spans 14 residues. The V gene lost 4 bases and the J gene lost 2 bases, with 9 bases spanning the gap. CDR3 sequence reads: CASSYPGAYNEQFF. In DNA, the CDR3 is TGTGCCAGCAGTTACCCGGGGGCCTACAATGAGCAGTTCTTC. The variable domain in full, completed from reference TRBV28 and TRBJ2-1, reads DVKVTQSSRYLVKRTGEKVFLECVQDMDHENMFWYRQDPGLGLRLIYFSYDVKMKEKGDIPEGYSVSREKKERFSLILESASTNQTSMYLCASSYPGAYNEQFFGPGTRLTVL.

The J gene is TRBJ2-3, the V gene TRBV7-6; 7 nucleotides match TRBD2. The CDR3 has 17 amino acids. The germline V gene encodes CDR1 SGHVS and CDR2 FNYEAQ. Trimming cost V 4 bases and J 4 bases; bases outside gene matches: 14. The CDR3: CASSSVALAEGADTQYF. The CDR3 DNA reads TGTGCCAGCAGCTCCGTCGCTCTAGCGGAGGGTGCAGATACGCAGTATTTT.

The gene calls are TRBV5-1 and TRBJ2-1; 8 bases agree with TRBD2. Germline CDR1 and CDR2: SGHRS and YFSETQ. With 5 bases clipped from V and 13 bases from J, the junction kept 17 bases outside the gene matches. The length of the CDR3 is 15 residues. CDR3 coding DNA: TGCGCCAGCAGTCCCGACAATCCGAGCCGGGGGGGTCAGTTCTTC. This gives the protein CASSPDNPSRGGQFF.

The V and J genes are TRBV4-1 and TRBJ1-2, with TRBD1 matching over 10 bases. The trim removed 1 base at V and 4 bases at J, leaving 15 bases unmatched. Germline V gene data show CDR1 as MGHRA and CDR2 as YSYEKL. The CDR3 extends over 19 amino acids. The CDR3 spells CASSQGLGQGGAQLYGYTF. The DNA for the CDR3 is TGCGCCAGCAGCCAAGGGCTAGGACAGGGGGGAGCCCAACTCTATGGCTACACCTTC.

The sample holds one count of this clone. In DNA form, the CDR3 reads TGCAGCGTTGGGGACAGCACTGCCTCCTACAATGAGCAGTTCTTC. Translation: CSVGDSTASYNEQFF. J is TRBJ2-1 and V is TRBV29-1; 7 bases line up with TRBD1. The CDR3 loop spans 15 amino acids. CDR1 and CDR2 (germline): SQVTM, ANQGSEA. The junction had 6 bases not matched to a gene; V was cut back by 4 bases and J by 0 bases.

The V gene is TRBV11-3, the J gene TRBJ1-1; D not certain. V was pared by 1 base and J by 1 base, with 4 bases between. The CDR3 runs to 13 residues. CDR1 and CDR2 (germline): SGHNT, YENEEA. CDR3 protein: CASSLVWNTEAFF. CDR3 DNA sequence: TGTGCCAGCAGCTTAGTCTGGAACACTGAAGCTTTCTTT.

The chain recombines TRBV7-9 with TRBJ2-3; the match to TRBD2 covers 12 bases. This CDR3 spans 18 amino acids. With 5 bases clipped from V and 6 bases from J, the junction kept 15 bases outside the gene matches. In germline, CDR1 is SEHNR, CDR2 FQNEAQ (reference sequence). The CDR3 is CASSISLAGGPEGDTQYF. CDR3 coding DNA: TGTGCCAGCAGCATCTCACTAGCGGGAGGTCCGGAGGGGGATACGCAGTATTTT.

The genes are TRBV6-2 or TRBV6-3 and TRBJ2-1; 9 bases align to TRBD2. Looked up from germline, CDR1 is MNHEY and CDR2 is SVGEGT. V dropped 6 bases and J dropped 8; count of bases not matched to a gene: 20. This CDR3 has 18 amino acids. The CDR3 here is CASSQIYKRGATVHEQFF. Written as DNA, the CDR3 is TGTGCCAGCAGCCAAATTTATAAGCGGGGGGCGACGGTCCATGAGCAGTTCTTC.

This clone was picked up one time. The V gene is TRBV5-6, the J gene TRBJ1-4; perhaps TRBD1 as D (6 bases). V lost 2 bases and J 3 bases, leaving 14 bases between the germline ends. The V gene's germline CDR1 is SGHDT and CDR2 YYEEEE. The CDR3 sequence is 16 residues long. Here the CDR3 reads CASSFKTGSANEKLFF. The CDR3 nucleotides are TGTGCCAGCAGCTTCAAGACAGGAAGCGCTAATGAAAAACTGTTTTTT.

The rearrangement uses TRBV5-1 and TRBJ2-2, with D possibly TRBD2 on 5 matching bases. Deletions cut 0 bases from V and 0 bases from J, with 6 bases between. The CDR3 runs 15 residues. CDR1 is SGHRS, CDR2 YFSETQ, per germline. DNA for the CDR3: TGCGCCAGCAGCTTGGCGGGATCGAACACCGGGGAGCTGTTTTTT. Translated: CASSLAGSNTGELFF.

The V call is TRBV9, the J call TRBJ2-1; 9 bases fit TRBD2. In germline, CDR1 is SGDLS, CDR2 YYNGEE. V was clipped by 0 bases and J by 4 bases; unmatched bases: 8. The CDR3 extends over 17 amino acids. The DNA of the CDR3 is TGTGCCAGCAGCGTAGTGGGTCTAGCGGGAAGTTACAATGAGCAGTTCTTC. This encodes CASSVVGLAGSYNEQFF.

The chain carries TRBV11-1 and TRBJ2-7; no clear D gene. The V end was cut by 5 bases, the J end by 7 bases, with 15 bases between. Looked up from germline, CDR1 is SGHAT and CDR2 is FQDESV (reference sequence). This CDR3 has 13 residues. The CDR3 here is CASSENWSGEQYF. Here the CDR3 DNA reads TGTGCCAGCAGCGAAAACTGGTCTGGTGAGCAGTACTTC.

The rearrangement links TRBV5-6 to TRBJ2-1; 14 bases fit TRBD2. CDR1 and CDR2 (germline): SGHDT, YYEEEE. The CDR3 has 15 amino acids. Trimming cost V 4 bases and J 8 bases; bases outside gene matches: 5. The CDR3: CASSRGTSGSHEQFF. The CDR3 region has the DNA TGTGCCAGCAGCCGAGGGACTAGCGGGAGCCATGAGCAGTTCTTC.

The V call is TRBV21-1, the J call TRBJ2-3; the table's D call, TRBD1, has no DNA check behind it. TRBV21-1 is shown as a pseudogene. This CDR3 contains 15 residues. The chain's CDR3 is CASIPPGRGTDTQYF. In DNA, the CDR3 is TGTGCCAGCATCCCGCCGGGCAGGGGAACAGATACGCAGTATTTT.

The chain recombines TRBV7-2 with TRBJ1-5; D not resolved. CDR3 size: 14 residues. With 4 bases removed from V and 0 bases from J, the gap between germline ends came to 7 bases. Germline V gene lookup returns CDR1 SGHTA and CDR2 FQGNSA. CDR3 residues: CASSSWLSNQPQHF. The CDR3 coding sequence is TGTGCCAGCAGCTCGTGGCTTAGCAATCAGCCCCAGCATTTT.

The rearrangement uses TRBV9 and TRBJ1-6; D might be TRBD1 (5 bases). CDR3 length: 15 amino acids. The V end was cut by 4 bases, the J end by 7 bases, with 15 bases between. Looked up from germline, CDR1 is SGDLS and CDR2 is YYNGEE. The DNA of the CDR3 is TGTGCCAGCAGCACGTCGGGCAGGGTAAATTCACCCCTCCACTTT. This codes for CASSTSGRVNSPLHF.

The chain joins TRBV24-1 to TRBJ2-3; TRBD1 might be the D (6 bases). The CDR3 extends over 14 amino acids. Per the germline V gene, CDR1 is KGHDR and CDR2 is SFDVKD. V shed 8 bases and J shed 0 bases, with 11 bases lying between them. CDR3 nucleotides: TGTGCCACCAAGGGACACCTAAGCACAGATACGCAGTATTTT. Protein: CATKGHLSTDTQYF.

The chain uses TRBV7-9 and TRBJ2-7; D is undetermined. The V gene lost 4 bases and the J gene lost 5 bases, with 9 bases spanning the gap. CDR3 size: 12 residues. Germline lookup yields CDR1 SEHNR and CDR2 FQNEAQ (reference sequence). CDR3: CASSSHRHEQYF. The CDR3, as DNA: TGTGCCAGCAGCTCCCACAGACACGAGCAGTACTTC.

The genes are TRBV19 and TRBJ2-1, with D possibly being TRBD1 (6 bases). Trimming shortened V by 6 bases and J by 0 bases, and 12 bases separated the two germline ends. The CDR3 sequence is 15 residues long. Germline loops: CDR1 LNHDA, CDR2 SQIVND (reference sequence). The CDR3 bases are TGTGCCAGTAGCCCAGGACAGTACTCCTACAATGAGCAGTTCTTC. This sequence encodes CASSPGQYSYNEQFF.

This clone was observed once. The CDR3 region is CATSVALAGSTDTQYF. DNA for the CDR3: TGTGCCACCAGTGTTGCTCTAGCGGGAAGCACAGATACGCAGTATTTT. The chain uses TRBV24-1 and TRBJ2-3; TRBD2 matches 9 bases. V was clipped by 5 bases and J by 0 bases; unmatched bases: 5. Per the germline V gene, CDR1 is KGHDR and CDR2 is SFDVKD. This CDR3 is built from 16 residues.

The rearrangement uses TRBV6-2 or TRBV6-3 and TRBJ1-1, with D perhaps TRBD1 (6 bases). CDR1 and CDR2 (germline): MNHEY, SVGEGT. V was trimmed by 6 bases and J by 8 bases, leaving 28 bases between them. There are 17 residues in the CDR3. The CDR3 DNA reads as TGTGCCAGCAGCGACGCGGGGGGGCGGGCGGTTAACATGGAAGCTTTCTTT. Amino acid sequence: CASSDAGGRAVNMEAFF.